The clone carrying this T cell receptor beta chain showed up just a few times. Its antigen is undetermined. Germline-derived CDR1 and CDR2 are DFQATT and SNEGSKA (reference sequence). The CDR3 totals 13 residues. V was trimmed by 7 bases and J by 10 bases, leaving 20 bases between them. These data come from a study of T-cell memory formation after mild COVID-19. Findings and limits, study-wide: CD4+ contracting clones were mainly CM and EM; CD8+ ones, EMRA. Clones shrinking from day 15 to 85 showed even CD4/CD8 mixes; later expanders tilted CD4+.

TCRdb reprocessed the 5' RACE reads via MiXCR and lists one record per CDR3 protein. The top ten clones hold about 22% of a sample with about 360,000 distinct CDR3 sequences, around 14% of them seen once. The source material was PBMCs or a T cell subset sorted from them (not recorded which). The gene calls are TRBV20-1 and TRBJ2-4; TRBD2 might be the D (6 bases). The receptor's source is a man younger than 30 who had mild COVID-19 (a few samples of this study predate the infection). Cell type and time point are not known. CDR3 protein: CSGPAQTGGIQYF. Here the CDR3 DNA reads TGCAGTGGACCCGCCCAGACTGGGGGGATTCAGTACTTC.